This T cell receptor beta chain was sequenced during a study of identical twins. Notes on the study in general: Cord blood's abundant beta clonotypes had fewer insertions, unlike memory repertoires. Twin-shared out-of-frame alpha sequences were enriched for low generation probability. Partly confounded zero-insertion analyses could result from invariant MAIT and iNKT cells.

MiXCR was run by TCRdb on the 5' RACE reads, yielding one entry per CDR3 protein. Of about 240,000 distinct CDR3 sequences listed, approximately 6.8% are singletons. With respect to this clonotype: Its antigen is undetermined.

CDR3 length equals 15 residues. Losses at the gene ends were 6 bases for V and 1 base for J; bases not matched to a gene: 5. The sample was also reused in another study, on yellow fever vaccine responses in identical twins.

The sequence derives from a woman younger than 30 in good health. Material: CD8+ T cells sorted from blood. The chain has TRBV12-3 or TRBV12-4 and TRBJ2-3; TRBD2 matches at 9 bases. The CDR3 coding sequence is TGTGCCAGCAGACCTTCTAGCGGGGGCACAGATACGCAGTATTTT. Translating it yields CASRPSSGGTDTQYF.